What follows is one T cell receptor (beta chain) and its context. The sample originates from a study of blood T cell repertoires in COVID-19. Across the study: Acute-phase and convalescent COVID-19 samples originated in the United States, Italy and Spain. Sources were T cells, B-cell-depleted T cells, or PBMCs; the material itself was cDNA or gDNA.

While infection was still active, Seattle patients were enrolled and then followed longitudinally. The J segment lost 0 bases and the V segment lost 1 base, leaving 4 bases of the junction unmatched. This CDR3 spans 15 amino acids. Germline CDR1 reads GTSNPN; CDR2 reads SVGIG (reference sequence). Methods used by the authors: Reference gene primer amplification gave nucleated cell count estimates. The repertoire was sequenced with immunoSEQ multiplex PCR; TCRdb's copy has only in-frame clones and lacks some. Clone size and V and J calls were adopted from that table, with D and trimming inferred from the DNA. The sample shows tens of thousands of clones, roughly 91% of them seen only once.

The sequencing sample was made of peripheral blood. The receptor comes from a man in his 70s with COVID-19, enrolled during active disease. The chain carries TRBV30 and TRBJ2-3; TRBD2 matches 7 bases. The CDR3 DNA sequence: TGTGCCTGGAGTGAACTAGCGACGAGCACAGATACGCAGTATTTT. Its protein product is CAWSELATSTDTQYF.